The TCR beta chain described here comes from a study of blood T cell repertoires in COVID-19. Looked up from germline, CDR1 is LGHNA and CDR2 is YNFKEQ. Trimming took 0 bases from V and 5 from J; bases not matched to a gene: 5. This CDR3 is built from 15 residues. Repertoires were generated with immunoSEQ multiplex PCR, while TCRdb's copy carries only in-frame clones and drops some. The table lists about 100,000 clones, roughly 90% of them singletons, with 1.5% to 2% in the top ten. The sample consisted of peripheral blood. The chain couples TRBV4-2 to TRBJ1-1; TRBD1 agrees at 8 bases. This clonotype was sampled from a man aged 55 to 70 with acute or convalescent COVID-19. CDR3 coding DNA: TGTGCCAGCAGCCAAGAAACGGACAGGGCGACTGAAGCTTTCTTT. Amino acids: CASSQETDRATEAFF.